The sequence of this T cell receptor beta chain was determined in a study of blood T cell repertoires in COVID-19. Participants came from about 23 US areas, aged about 18 to 89 years. Assay: immunoSEQ multiplex PCR; the TCRdb copy retains only in-frame clones and omits some. The table lists 210,000 or so clones, more than 75% of them singletons, with roughly 4.5% in the top ten. The source is a man aged 30 to 39 with acute COVID-19. Material: PBMCs or T cells enriched from blood (not recorded which).

CDR3 sequence reads: CASSLTGILGTEAFF. The CDR3 bases are TGTGCCAGCAGTTTGACAGGGATTTTAGGGACTGAAGCTTTCTTT. This chain joins TRBV6-5 and TRBJ1-1, with 7 bases matching TRBD1. The CDR3 totals 15 residues. V trimming: 4 bases; J trimming: 5 bases; junction bases outside the gene matches: 10. Germline V gene lookup returns CDR1 MNHEY and CDR2 SVGAGI.